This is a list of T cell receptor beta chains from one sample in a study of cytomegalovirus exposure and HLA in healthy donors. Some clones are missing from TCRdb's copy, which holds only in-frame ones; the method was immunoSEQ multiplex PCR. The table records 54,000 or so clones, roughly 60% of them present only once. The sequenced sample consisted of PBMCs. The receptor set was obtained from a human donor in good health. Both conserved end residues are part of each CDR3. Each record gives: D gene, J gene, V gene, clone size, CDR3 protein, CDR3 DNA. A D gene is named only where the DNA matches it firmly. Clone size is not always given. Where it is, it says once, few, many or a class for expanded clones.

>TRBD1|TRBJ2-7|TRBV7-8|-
CASSTGGVYEQYF
TGTGCCAGCAGTACAGGGGGCGTGTACGAGCAGTACTTC
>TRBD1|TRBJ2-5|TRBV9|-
CASSIQGQGRETQYF
TGTGCCAGCAGCATCCAGGGACAGGGTAGAGAGACCCAGTACTTC
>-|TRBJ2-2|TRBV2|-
CASSVAAGELFF
TGTGCCAGCAGTGTTGCAGCCGGGGAGCTGTTTTTT
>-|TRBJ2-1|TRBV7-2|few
CASSLASRGEGQFF
TGTGCCAGCAGCTTAGCATCTAGGGGGGAGGGGCAGTTCTTC
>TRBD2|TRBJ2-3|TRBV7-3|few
CSSSLIGLAGSTDTQYF
TGTTCCAGCAGCTTAATTGGACTAGCGGGTAGCACAGATACGCAGTATTTT
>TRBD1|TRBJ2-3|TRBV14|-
CASSPGQGLADTQYF
TGTGCCAGCAGCCCCGGACAGGGTTTAGCAGATACGCAGTATTTT
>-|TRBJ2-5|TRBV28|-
CASILTSGAGAQYF
TGTGCCAGCATCTTGACAAGCGGGGCAGGGGCCCAGTACTTC
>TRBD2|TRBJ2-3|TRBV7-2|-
CASSLTVKRGGGDTQYF
TGTGCCAGCAGCTTAACAGTGAAGCGGGGGGGCGGGGATACGCAGTATTTT
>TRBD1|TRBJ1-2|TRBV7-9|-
CASSTGTAPGYTF
TGTGCCAGCAGCACAGGGACAGCGCCTGGCTACACCTTC
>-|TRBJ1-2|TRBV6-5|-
CASRSQGRDTGYTF
TGTGCCAGCAGGTCCCAAGGCCGGGACACTGGCTACACCTTC
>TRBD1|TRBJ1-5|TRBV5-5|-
CASSPRQGGPNQPQHF
TGTGCCAGCAGCCCCCGACAGGGAGGACCCAATCAGCCCCAGCATTTT
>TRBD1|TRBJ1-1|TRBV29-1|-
CSVEKGQVTEAFF
TGCAGCGTTGAAAAGGGACAGGTCACTGAAGCTTTCTTT
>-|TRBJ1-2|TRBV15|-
CATSRRQVAYGYTF
TGTGCCACCAGCCGTAGACAGGTAGCGTATGGCTACACCTTC
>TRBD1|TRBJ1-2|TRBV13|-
CASSLGQASYGYTF
TGTGCCAGCAGCCTGGGACAGGCGTCCTATGGCTACACCTTC
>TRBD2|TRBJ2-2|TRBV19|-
CASSLRGTSVSGELFF
TGTGCCAGTAGTCTCAGGGGGACTAGCGTGTCCGGGGAGCTGTTTTTT
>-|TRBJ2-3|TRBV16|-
CASSPSIRSSDTQYF
TGTGCCAGCAGCCCCTCAATCAGGTCGTCAGATACGCAGTATTTT
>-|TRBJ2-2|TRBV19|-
CASSTPERRGELFF
TGTGCCAGTAGTACCCCCGAGCGGAGAGGGGAGCTGTTTTTT
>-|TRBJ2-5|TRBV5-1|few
CASSLYSYQETQYF
TGCGCCAGCAGCTTATACAGCTACCAAGAGACCCAGTACTTC
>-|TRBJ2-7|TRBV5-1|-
CASSLGLGQIHEQYF
TGCGCCAGCAGCTTGGGCCTCGGACAGATCCACGAGCAGTACTTC
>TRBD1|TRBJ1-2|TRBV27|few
CASGTQGRNYGYTF
TGTGCCAGCGGGACACAGGGGAGGAACTATGGCTACACCTTC
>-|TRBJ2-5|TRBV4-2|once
CASSRERSVLETQYF
TGTGCCAGCAGCCGGGAGAGGTCCGTCTTAGAGACCCAGTACTTC
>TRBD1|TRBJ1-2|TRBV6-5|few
CASSGTEINGYTF
TGTGCCAGCAGTGGGACAGAGATTAATGGCTACACCTTC
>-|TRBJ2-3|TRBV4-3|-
CASSQGEADTQYF
TGCGCCAGCAGCCAAGGGGAGGCGGATACGCAGTATTTT
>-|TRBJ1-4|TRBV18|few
CASSDRPVNEKLFF
TGTGCCAGCTCAGACAGGCCCGTTAATGAAAAACTGTTTTTT
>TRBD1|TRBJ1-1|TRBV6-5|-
CASSYSPGQGSEAFF
TGTGCCAGCAGTTACTCGCCGGGACAGGGCTCTGAAGCTTTCTTT
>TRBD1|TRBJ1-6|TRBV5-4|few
CASARQGGNSPLHF
TGTGCCAGCGCTCGACAGGGAGGTAATTCACCCCTCCACTTT